This T cell receptor (beta chain) was sequenced in a study of identical twins. Study-wide results and limits: Twin-shared out-of-frame alpha sequences were enriched for low generation probability. Fewer insertions were carried by abundant cord blood beta clonotypes, but none was seen in memory repertoires.

TCRdb fed the 5' RACE reads into MiXCR, producing one record per CDR3 protein. Of fewer than 250,000 distinct CDR3 sequences detected, approximately 7.3% appear once; the ten largest clones hold around 5.4%. This clonotype occurred many times. As yet, its antigen is unknown. J gave up 8 bases and V 5 bases, and 9 bases lay outside the gene matches. Germline values: CDR1 MNHEY, CDR2 SMNVEV (reference sequence). CDR3 size: 15 residues. These records were also assigned to another study, of yellow fever vaccine responses in identical twins.

The sequencing sample was made of CD8+ T cells sorted from blood. V is TRBV27 and J is TRBJ2-1, with 10 bases matching TRBD1. This receptor was obtained from a woman between 18 and 30 years old in good health. CDR3 region: CASSPRDRGWDEQFF. CDR3 nucleotide sequence: TGTGCCAGCAGTCCAAGGGACAGGGGCTGGGATGAGCAGTTCTTC.